The 6 T cell receptor beta chains below were found in one sample sequenced in a study of blood T cell repertoires in COVID-19. Data came from immunoSEQ multiplex PCR; TCRdb stores just in-frame clones and leaves some out. The sample yields fewer than 300,000 clones, more than 80% seen once. Sequencing used PBMCs or T cells enriched from blood (not recorded which). The receptors were gathered from a woman younger than 45 who had recovered from COVID-19.

This chain joins TRBV5-6 and TRBJ2-7; 8 bases are a match to TRBD2. There are 14 residues in the CDR3. The trim removed 4 bases at V and 7 bases at J, leaving 10 bases unmatched. The germline gives CDR1 SGHDT, CDR2 YYEEEE. Here the CDR3 DNA reads TGTGCCAGCAGCAGCGGGACTAGTCCTTTAGAGCAGTACTTC. It translates to CASSSGTSPLEQYF.

The V call is TRBV5-1, the J call TRBJ2-7; 7 bases map to TRBD1. The ends lost 3 bases at V and 3 bases at J; junction bases unmatched: 9. From germline, CDR1 is SGHRS and CDR2 YFSETQ. The CDR3 consists of 15 residues. The CDR3 region is CASSSGTDVHYEQYF. CDR3 sequence (DNA): TGCGCCAGCAGCTCCGGGACAGATGTCCACTACGAGCAGTACTTC.

The chain combines TRBV28 with TRBJ1-1; D not resolved. The CDR3 is made up of 15 amino acids. Germline V gene sequence: CDR1 MDHEN, CDR2 SYDVKM. The ends were cut back, 5 bases at V and 1 base at J, with 14 bases in the middle. The DNA for the CDR3 is TGTGCCAGCAGTCCGAGGTTGGAAGCGAACACTGAAGCTTTCTTT. This encodes CASSPRLEANTEAFF.

This clone occurred once. The chain employs TRBV10-3 and TRBJ1-1; 8 nucleotides line up with TRBD1. Germline V gene data show CDR1 as ENHRY and CDR2 as SYGVKD. V shed 3 bases, J shed 11 bases, and the junction held 5 bases outside the gene matches. The CDR3 is 12 amino acids. The CDR3 DNA is TGTGCCATCAGTGAAGGCAGGGGGCATGCTTTCTTT. It yields the protein CAISEGRGHAFF.

This sequence joins TRBV5-5 and TRBJ1-2; D not certain. This CDR3 contains 16 residues. Germline CDR1 is SGHKS and CDR2 is YYEKEE (reference sequence). The V gene lost 6 bases and the J gene lost 0 bases, with 18 bases spanning the gap. CDR3 DNA sequence: TGTGCCAGCACCCCCTTTTTGAGTGTCACTAACTATGGCTACACCTTC. Residues: CASTPFLSVTNYGYTF.

The chain joins TRBV28 to TRBJ1-6; D is possibly TRBD1 (5 bases). Germline V gene lookup returns CDR1 MDHEN and CDR2 SYDVKM. The V gene lost 3 bases and the J gene lost 4 bases, with 16 bases spanning the gap. This CDR3 has 17 amino acids. DNA for the CDR3: TGTGCCAGCAGTTTTCGACAGCTATTTTTATATAATTCACCCCTCCACTTT. This gives the protein CASSFRQLFLYNSPLHF.